Listed below are T cell receptor beta chains from one sample, sequenced in a study of identical twins. MiXCR, run by TCRdb on the 5' RACE reads, gives a single entry per CDR3 protein. This table holds over 250,000 distinct CDR3 sequences, less than 9.5% found once. Another study also made use of these data, one on yellow fever vaccine responses in identical twins.

The sequenced material came from CD8+ T cells sorted from blood. The receptor set was obtained from a woman under 30 in good health. CDR3s leave out the opening cysteine and the closing phenylalanine or tryptophan.

>TRBJ2-1|TRBV29-1
SVVSLWREAGSSYNEQF
>TRBJ1-5|TRBV25-1
ASSESKKDNQPQH
>TRBJ2-2|TRBV12-3/TRBV12-4
ASTSQREFGELF
>TRBJ2-7|TRBV4-1
ASSQELLSNEQY
>TRBJ2-7|TRBV28
ASSLMGEAYEQY
>TRBJ2-5|TRBV11-1
ASSFPMTPLGYVGETQY
>TRBJ2-3|TRBV5-5
ASSLSWTGEETDTQY
>TRBJ1-5|TRBV7-9
ASSRPGYSNQPQH
>TRBJ2-7|TRBV4-3
ASSQVEGPGYEQY
>TRBJ2-5|TRBV7-2
ASSLAQGGLAGTKETQY
>TRBJ2-7|TRBV4-2
ASSQEGSPYEQY
>TRBJ2-3|TRBV27
ASRGWTGREWGDTQY
>TRBJ1-2|TRBV4-1
ASSQGSFGYGYT
>TRBJ1-4|TRBV27
ASSLSIGSASEKLF
>TRBJ2-7|TRBV14
ASSQGLASYEQY
>TRBJ2-5|TRBV29-1
SVEDYGYQETQY
>TRBJ2-6|TRBV12-3/TRBV12-4
ASGTGVDSGANVLT
>TRBJ2-1|TRBV7-9
ASSPAGGIEQF
>TRBJ2-2|TRBV5-8
ASSLAGFNTGELF
>TRBJ2-7|TRBV5-1
ASSLPGTSGSYEQY
>TRBJ2-7|TRBV11-2
ASSLSYYEYEQY
>TRBJ1-2|TRBV6-1
ASRDRTGVDGYT
>TRBJ2-7|TRBV7-8
ASSPGLAGAYEQY
>TRBJ1-5|TRBV4-3
ASSQDREVNQPQH
>TRBJ2-7|TRBV2
ASSAAQGYEQY
>TRBJ2-5|TRBV4-3
ASSQDSYQETQY
>TRBJ2-3|TRBV20-1
SAEISWREGSTDTQY
>TRBJ2-7|TRBV7-9
ASSDARRRGHYEQY
>TRBJ2-1|TRBV20-1
SARDLRGAYNEQF
>TRBJ2-7|TRBV6-5
ASSYPSRTGDSSYEQY
>TRBJ2-3|TRBV7-9
ASRPPGGVDTDTQY
>TRBJ2-3|TRBV28
ASSLLREWDTQY
>TRBJ2-1|TRBV5-1
ASSGTGLATYNEQF
>TRBJ2-1|TRBV12-3/TRBV12-4
ASSLGQAEF
>TRBJ2-5|TRBV20-1
SARDLPLTSGSYQETQY
>TRBJ2-1|TRBV6-4
ASSDSTGADEQF
>TRBJ2-3|TRBV7-9
ASSPGGGGVTDTQY
>TRBJ2-3|TRBV20-1
SARGGSTDTQY
>TRBJ2-3|TRBV9
ASSVGGSGSQY
>TRBJ1-2|TRBV28
ASEDVRNQNYGYT
>TRBJ2-2|TRBV6-5
ASSYEQGYTGELF
>TRBJ2-7|TRBV18
ASSPGAGAYEQY
>TRBJ2-5|TRBV7-9
ASSLATGGRETQY
>TRBJ2-3|TRBV10-3
AIKKTEGGTDTQY
>TRBJ2-3|TRBV2
ASSSGLQETDTQY
>TRBJ2-7|TRBV5-1
AWNSYEQY
>TRBJ2-7|TRBV29-1
SVGYGSGEQY
>TRBJ2-2|TRBV7-9
ASSGRDKYTGELF
>TRBJ2-7|TRBV20-1
SAPEITGPISYEQY
>TRBJ1-6|TRBV5-1
ASSLLATGVNSPLH
>TRBJ2-7|TRBV4-3
ASSQDSGPSYEQY
>TRBJ2-6|TRBV29-1
SVLVGQGNSGANVLT
>TRBJ2-7|TRBV27
ASSSPGLAGGSFYEQY
>TRBJ2-2|TRBV12-3/TRBV12-4
ASSFFVAGELF
>TRBJ2-1|TRBV9
ASSVNRGLVNEQF
>TRBJ1-1|TRBV28
ASTFPGNTEAF